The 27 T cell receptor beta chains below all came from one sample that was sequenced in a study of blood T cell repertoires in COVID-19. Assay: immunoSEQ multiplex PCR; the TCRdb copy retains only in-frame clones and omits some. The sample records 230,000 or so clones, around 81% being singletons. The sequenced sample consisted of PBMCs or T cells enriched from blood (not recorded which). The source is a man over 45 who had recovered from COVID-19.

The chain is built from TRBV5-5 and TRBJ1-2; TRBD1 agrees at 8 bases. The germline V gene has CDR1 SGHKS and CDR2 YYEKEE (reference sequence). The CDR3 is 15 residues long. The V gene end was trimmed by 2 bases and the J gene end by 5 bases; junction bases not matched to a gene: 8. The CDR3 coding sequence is TGTGCCAGCAGCTTTATTGGGACAGGCTCATATGGCTACACCTTC. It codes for CASSFIGTGSYGYTF.

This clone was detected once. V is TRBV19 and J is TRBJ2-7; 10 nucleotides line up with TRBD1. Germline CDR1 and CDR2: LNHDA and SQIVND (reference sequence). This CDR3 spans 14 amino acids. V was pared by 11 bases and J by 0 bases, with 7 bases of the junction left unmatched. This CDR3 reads CAHRDRGSSYEQYF. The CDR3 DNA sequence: TGTGCCCACAGGGACAGGGGAAGCTCCTACGAGCAGTACTTC.

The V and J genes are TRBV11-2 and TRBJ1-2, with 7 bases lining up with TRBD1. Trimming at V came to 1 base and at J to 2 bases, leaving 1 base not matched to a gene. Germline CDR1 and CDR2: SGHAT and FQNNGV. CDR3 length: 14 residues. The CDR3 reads CASSLAGQNYGYTF. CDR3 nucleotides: TGTGCCAGCAGCTTAGCGGGACAGAACTATGGCTACACCTTC. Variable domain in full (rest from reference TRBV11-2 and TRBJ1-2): EAGVAQSPRYKIIEKRQSVAFWCNPISGHATLYWYQQILGQGPKLLIQFQNNGVVDDSQLPKDRFSAERLKGVDSTLKIQPAKLEDSAVYLCASSLAGQNYGYTFGSGTRLTVV.

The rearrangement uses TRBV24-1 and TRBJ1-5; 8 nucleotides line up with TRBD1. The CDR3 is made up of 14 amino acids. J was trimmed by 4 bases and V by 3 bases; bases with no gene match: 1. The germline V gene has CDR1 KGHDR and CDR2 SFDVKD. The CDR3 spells CATSDTGGNQPQHF. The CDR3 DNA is TGTGCCACCAGTGATACAGGGGGGAATCAGCCCCAGCATTTT.

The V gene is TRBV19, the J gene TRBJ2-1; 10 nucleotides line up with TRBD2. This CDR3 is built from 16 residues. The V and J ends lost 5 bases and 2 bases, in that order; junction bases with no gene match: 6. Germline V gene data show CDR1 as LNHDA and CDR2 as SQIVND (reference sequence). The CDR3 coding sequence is TGTGCCAGTAGTCTCGAGCGGGGGGGCCCCTACAATGAGCAGTTCTTC. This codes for CASSLERGGPYNEQFF.

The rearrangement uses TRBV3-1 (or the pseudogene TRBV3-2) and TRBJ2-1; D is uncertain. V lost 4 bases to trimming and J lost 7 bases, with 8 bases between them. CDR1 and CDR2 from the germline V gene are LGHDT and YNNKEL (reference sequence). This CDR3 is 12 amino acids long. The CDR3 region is CASSLRSNEQFF. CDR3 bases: TGTGCCAGCAGCCTCAGGTCTAATGAGCAGTTCTTC.

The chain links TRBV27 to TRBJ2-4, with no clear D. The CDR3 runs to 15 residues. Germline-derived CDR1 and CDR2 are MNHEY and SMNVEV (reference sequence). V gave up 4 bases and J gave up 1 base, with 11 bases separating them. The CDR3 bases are TGTGCCAGCAGTTCCGGCGTGAGGGCCAAAAACATTCAGTACTTC. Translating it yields CASSSGVRAKNIQYF.

CDR3 bases: TGTGCCAGCTCCCAAACTCAAAAAGAGACCCAGTACTTC. This encodes CASSQTQKETQYF. The chain has TRBV5-4 and TRBJ2-5; no reliable D call. Per the germline V gene, CDR1 is SGHNT and CDR2 is YYREEE (reference sequence). The CDR3 spans 13 residues. Trimming pared 7 bases from V and 3 bases from J, leaving 13 bases between.

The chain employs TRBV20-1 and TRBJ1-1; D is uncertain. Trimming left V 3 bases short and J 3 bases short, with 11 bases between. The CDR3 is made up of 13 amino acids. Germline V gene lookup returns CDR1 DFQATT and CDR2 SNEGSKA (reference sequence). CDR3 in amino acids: CSASLNRDTEAFF. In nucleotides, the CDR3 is TGCAGTGCTAGTCTGAACAGAGACACTGAAGCTTTCTTT.

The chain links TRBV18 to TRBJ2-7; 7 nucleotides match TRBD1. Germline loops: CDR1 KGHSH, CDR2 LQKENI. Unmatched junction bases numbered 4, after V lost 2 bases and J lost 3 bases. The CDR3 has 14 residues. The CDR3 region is CASSPEAGGYEQYF. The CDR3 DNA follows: TGTGCCAGCTCACCAGAGGCAGGGGGCTACGAGCAGTACTTC.

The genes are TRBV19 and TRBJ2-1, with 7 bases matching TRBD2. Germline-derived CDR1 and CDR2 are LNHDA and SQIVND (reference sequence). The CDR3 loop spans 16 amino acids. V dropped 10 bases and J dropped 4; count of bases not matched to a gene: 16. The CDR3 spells CATEWGTGGIYNEQFF. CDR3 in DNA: TGTGCCACCGAGTGGGGGACCGGGGGGATTTACAATGAGCAGTTCTTC.

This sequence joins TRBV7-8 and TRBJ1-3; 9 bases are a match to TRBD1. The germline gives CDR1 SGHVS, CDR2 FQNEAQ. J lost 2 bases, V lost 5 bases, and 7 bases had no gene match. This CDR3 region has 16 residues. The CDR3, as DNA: TGTGCCAGCAGCCCGAGCAGGACAGGGGCTGGAAACACCATATATTTT. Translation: CASSPSRTGAGNTIYF.

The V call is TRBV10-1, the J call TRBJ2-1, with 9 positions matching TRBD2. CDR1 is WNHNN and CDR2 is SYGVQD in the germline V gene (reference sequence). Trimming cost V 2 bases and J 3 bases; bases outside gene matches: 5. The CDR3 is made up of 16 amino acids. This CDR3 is CASSEMAGGLYNEQFF. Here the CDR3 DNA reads TGCGCCAGCAGTGAGATGGCGGGAGGGCTCTACAATGAGCAGTTCTTC.

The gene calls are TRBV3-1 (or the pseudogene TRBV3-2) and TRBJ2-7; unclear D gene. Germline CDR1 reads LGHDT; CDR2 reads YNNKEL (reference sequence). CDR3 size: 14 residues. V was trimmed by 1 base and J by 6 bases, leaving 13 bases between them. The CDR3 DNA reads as TGTGCCAGCAGCCAAGTTTTGCAGTCCGCCGAGCAGTACTTC. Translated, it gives CASSQVLQSAEQYF.

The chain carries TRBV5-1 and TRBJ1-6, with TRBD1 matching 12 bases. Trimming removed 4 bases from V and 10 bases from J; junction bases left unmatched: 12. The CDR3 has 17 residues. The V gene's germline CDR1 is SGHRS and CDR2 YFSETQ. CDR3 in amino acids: CASSEQGPGQGASPLHF. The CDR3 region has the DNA TGCGCCAGCAGCGAGCAAGGCCCGGGACAGGGGGCATCACCCCTCCACTTT.

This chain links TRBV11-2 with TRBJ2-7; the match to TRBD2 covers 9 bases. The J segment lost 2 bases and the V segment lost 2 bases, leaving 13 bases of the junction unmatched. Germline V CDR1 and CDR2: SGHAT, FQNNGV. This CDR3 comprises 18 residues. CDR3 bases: TGTGCCAGCAGCTTATATGGGCTAGCGGGACCACAGACCTACGAGCAGTACTTC. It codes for CASSLYGLAGPQTYEQYF.

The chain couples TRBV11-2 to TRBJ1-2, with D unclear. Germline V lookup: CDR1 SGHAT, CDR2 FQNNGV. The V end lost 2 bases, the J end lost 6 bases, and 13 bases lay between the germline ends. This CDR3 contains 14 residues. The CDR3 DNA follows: TGTGCCAGCAGCTTAAGTCGGAGCTCAGATGGCTACACCTTC. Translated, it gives CASSLSRSSDGYTF.

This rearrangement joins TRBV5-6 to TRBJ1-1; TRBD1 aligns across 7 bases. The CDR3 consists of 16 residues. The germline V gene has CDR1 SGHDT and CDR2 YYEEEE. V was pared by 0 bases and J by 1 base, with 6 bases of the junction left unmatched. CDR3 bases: TGTGCCAGCAGCTTGGGATGGACAGGACAGAACACTGAAGCTTTCTTT. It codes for CASSLGWTGQNTEAFF.

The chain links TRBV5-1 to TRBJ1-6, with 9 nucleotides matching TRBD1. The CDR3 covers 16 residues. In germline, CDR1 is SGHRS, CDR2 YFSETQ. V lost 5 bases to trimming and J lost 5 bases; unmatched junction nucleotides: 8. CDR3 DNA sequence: TGCGCCAGCAGGCTTCACCGGACAGGGGATAATTCACCCCTCCACTTT. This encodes CASRLHRTGDNSPLHF.

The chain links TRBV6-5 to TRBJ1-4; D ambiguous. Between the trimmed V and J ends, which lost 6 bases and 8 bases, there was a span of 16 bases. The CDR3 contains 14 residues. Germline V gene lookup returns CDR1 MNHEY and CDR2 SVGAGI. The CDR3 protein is CASSQPRVNEKLFF. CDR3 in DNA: TGTGCCAGCAGCCAACCAAGAGTGAACGAAAAACTGTTTTTT.

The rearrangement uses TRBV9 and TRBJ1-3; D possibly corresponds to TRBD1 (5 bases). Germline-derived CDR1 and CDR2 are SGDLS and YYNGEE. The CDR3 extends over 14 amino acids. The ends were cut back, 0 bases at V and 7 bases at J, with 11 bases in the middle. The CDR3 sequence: CASSVDWGANTIYF. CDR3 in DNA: TGTGCCAGCAGCGTAGACTGGGGCGCGAACACCATATATTTT.

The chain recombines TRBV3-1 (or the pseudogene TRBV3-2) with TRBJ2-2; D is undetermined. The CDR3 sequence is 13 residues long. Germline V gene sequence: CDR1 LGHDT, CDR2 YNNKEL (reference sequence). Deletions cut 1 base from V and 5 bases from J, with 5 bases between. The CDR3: CASSQVGTGELFF. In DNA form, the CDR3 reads TGTGCCAGCAGCCAAGTCGGGACCGGGGAGCTGTTTTTT.

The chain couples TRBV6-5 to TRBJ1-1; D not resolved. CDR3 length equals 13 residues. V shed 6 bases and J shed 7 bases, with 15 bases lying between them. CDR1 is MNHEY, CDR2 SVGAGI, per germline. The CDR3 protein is CASSGERGGEAFF. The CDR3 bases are TGTGCCAGCAGCGGCGAGAGAGGCGGTGAAGCTTTCTTT.

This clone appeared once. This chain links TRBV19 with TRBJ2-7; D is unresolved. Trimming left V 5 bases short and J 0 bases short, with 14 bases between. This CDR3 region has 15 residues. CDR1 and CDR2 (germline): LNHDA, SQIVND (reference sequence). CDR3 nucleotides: TGTGCCAGTAGTCCCCCCGAGCGACGCTCCTACGAGCAGTACTTC. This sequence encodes CASSPPERRSYEQYF.

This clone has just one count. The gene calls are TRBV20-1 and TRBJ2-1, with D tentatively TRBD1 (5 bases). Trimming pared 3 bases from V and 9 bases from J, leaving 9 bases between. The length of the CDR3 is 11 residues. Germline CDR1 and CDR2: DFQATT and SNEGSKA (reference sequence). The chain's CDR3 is CSARGPGEQFF. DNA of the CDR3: TGCAGTGCTAGGGGGCCTGGTGAGCAGTTCTTC.

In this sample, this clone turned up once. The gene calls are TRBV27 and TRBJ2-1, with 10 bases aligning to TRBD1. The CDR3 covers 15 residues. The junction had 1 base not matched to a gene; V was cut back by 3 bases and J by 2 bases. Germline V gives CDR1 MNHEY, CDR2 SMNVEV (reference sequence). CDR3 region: CASSFGQGAYNEQFF. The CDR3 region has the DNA TGTGCCAGCAGTTTTGGACAGGGGGCCTACAATGAGCAGTTCTTC.

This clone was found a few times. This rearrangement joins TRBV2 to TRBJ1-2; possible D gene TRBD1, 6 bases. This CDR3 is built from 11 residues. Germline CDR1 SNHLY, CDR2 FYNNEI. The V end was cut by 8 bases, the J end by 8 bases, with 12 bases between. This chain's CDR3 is CASGGPGGYTF. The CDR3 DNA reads TGTGCCAGCGGGGGCCCGGGGGGCTACACCTTC.